This paragraph covers one TCR beta chain sequence. No cognate antigen has been identified for it. Per-nucleotide qualities are absent, and no much larger clonotype sits a single base away. These data are taken from a study of shared clonotypes between healthy human individuals (dated by TCRdb to about 2020). Turning to the overall study: The cohort comprised a couple of women and a few men aged 18 to 49 years. For each donor, CD4 naive and CD4 memory were each run on three plates, CD8 naive on two plates, and CD8 memory on one plate. The study deeply sequenced blood TCR repertoires of five healthy adults to estimate repertoire size and the extent of clonotype sharing between individuals. Libraries were prepared and TCR repertoires were sequenced by different laboratories using diverse techniques, in order to increase sequencing depth and limit assay-specific biases. Per donor, leukapheresis produced somewhere between about 0.94 and 10 billion PBMCs. The paper's findings and limits, for the study overall: Roughly 5% of naive CD4, 3% to 3.5% of naive CD8, approximately 2% of memory CD4, and about 0.4% of memory CD8 clonotypes were shared across several donors. Rarefaction of sorted-subset datasets indicated incomplete sequencing despite the large sequencing depth. Only blood was sampled, and tissue TCR repertoires likely differ from those in blood. Pairwise subsampling led to the expectation that sequencing depth would affect the degree of clonotype sharing among donors. Estimated clonotype richness was generally larger for naive than for memory subsets. Because the study included only a small number of donors, the genetic and exposure-history diversity represented was limited. Compared with non-shared clonotypes, clonotypes shared by all four sorted-subset donors had higher generation probabilities.

The trim is 0 bases for V and 11 bases for J, with a gap of 12 bases between the germline ends. There are 14 amino acids in the CDR3, from cysteine to phenylalanine inclusive. The sequence is cut down to CDR3 DNA, 42 bases in frame from base 1. The germline V gene specifies SGHDT as CDR1 and YYEEEE as CDR2. Using the deep immunoSEQ assay, TCR CDR3 regions were amplified from genomic DNA by multiplex PCR. For each cell subset, the extracted genomic DNA was distributed evenly across all wells of several immunoSEQ 96-well plates, and each plate served as one replicate. For sorted subsets, each replicate PCR was loaded with 150 to 250 ng genomic DNA, equivalent to 30,000 or so T cell genomes. Purified libraries were quantified with a Qubit 3.0 fluorometer, sized on a Bioanalyzer 2100, and re-quantified with the KAPA Library Quantification kit. Every immunoSEQ 96-well plate was sequenced on a separate single-read 150-cycle Illumina NextSeq 550 flow cell. In the original analysis: Because only junctional sequences without quality scores were contained in the immunoSEQ output, filtering matching that applied to full-length reads could not be performed. Sequences were annotated with PyIR, a Python wrapper for IgBLAST v1.9, using IMGT germline references to assign V/J genes and CDR3. Reads with weak V/J assignments (E-value above 1e-6), missing CDR3, stop codons, out-of-frame junctions, or ambiguous translated residues were removed. V3J clonotypes were defined by identical inferred V gene, J gene, and CDR3 amino acid sequence. The percentage overlap between two repertoires was calculated by dividing the number of shared unique clonotypes by the size of the smaller repertoire. RTK rarefaction, the Chao1 estimator, and Recon v2.1 estimates of unobserved clonotypes were used to assess repertoire richness. OLGA was used to compute generation probabilities for all TCRbeta clonotypes that the gDNA method yielded from a few donors. The table comes from immuneACCESS by way of TCRdb, which keeps in-frame sequences with V and J called. Part of the clones is missing from these tables; in studies checked, under half for an unresolved V gene and the rest for unknown reasons. For V, J and clone size, that table is used; D and trimming come from the DNA. The sample data list some 2,500,000 clones, and under 95% of these were observed just once. The leading ten clones occupy 0.36% of the sample.

Donors were healthy HIV-negative adults with no recently reported acute infections or vaccinations. Every donor was a Caucasian adult living in Nashville, Tennessee, USA. CD4+ T cells were enriched by magnetic negative selection, after which naive cells were positively selected on CD45RA and the negative fraction was taken as the memory subset. After blood collection by leukapheresis, PBMCs were isolated using Ficoll-Histopaque density gradient centrifugation and then cryopreserved in the vapor phase of liquid nitrogen. Analytical flow cytometry was used to check the purity and quantity of each magnetically sorted T cell population. Genomic DNA was isolated from each sorted fraction and quantified by UV absorbance on a Nanodrop 2000c.

Sequenced: naive CD4+ T cells from PBMCs. The cell subset or site label for this specimen denotes: CD45RA+ positively selected. This TCR was recovered from a man aged 18 to 35 in good health. Some clones in this sample may be carry-over from other donors' samples. The V and J genes are TRBV5-6 and TRBJ1-6; the D gene cannot be resolved reliably. The DNA sequence is as follows: TGTGCCAGCAGCTTGGGATCACCGCCGCCACCCCTCCACTTT. This gives the protein CASSLGSPPPPLHF.